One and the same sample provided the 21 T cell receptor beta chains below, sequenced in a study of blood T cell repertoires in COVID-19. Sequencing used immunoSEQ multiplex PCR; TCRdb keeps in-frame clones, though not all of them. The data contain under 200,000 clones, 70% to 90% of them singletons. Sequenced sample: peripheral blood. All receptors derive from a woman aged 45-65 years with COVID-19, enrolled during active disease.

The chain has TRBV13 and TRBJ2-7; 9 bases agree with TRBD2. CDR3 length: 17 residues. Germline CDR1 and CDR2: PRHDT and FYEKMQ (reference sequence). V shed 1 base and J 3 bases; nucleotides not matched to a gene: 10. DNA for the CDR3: TGTGCCAGCAGCTTAGTTGGGAGCGGGGGGCCCCTCTACGAGCAGTACTTC. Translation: CASSLVGSGGPLYEQYF.

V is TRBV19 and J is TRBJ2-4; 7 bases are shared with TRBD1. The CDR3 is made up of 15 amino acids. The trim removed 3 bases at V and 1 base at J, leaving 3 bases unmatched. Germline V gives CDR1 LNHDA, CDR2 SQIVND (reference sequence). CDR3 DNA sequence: TGTGCCAGTAGTATCACAGGGGAGGCCAAAAACATTCAGTACTTC. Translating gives CASSITGEAKNIQYF.

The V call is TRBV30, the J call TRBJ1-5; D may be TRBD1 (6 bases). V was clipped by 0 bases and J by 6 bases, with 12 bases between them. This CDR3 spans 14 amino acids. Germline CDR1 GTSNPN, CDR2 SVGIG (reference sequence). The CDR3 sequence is CAWSVLGGTQPQHF. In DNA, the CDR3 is TGTGCCTGGAGTGTACTAGGGGGAACTCAGCCCCAGCATTTT.

The chain's CDR3 is CASSGQGVQPQHF. The CDR3 nucleotides are TGTGCCAGCAGTGGACAGGGAGTTCAGCCCCAGCATTTT. V and J are TRBV25-1 and TRBJ1-5; 7 bases match TRBD1. V lost 4 bases, J lost 6 bases, and 3 bases stayed unmatched. Germline CDR1 reads MGHDK; CDR2 reads SYGVNS. This CDR3 has 13 amino acids.

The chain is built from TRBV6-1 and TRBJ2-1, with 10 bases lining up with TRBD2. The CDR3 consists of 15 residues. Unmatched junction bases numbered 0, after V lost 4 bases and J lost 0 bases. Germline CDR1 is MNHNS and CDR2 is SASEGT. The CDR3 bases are TGTGCCAGCAGTGTAGCGGGGGGCTCCTACAATGAGCAGTTCTTC. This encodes CASSVAGGSYNEQFF.

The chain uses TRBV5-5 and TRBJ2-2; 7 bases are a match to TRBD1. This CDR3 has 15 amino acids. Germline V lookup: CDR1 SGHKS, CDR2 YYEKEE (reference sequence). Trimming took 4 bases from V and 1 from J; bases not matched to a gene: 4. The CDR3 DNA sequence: TGTGCCAGCAGCATAAGGACAGGGAACACCGGGGAGCTGTTTTTT. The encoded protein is CASSIRTGNTGELFF.

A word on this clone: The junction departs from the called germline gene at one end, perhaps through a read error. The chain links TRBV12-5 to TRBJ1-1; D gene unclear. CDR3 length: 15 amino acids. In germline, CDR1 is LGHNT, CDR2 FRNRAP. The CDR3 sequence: CANGLENFMNTEAFF. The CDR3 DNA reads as TGTGCTAATGGTTTGGAAAATTTCATGAACACTGAAGCTTTCTTT. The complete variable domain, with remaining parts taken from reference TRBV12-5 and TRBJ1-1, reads DARVTQTPRHKVTEMGQEVTMRCQPILGHNTVFWYRQTMMQGLELLAYFRNRAPLDDSGMPKDRFSAEMPDATLATLKIQPSEPRDSAVYFCANGLENFMNTEAFFGQGTRLTVV.

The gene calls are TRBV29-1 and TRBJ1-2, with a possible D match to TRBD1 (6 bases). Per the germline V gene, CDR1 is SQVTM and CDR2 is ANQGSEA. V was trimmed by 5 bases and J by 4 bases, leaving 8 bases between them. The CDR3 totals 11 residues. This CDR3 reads CSVQQGYGYTF. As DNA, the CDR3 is TGCAGCGTTCAACAGGGCTATGGCTACACCTTC.

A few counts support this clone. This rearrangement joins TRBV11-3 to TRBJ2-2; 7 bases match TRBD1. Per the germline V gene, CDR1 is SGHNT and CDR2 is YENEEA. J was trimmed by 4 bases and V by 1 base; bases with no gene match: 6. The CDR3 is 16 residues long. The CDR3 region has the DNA TGTGCCAGCAGCTTAGGCCGGGACAGCTTCACCGGGGAGCTGTTTTTT. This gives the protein CASSLGRDSFTGELFF.

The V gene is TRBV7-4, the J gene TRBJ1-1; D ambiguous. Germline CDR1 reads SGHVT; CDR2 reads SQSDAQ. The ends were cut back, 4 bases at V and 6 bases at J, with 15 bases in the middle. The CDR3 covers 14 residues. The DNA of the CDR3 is TGTGCCAGCAGCTCCCGGAAACAGCCGGCTGAAGCTTTCTTT. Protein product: CASSSRKQPAEAFF.

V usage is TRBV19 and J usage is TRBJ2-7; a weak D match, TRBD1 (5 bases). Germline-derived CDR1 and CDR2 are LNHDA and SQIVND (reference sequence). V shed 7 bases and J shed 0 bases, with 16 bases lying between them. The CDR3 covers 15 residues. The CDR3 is CASTTIRADSYEQYF. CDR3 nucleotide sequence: TGTGCCAGTACTACTATCAGGGCGGACTCCTACGAGCAGTACTTC.

The DNA for the CDR3 is TGTGCCAGCAGCTCAGGGCGAAGGGGCTACACCTTC. Protein: CASSSGRRGYTF. The rearrangement links TRBV7-9 to TRBJ1-2, with D perhaps TRBD1 (5 bases). The CDR3 sequence is 12 residues long. Germline V gives CDR1 SEHNR, CDR2 FQNEAQ (reference sequence). V was shortened by 4 bases and J by 8 bases, with 11 bases between the two germline ends.

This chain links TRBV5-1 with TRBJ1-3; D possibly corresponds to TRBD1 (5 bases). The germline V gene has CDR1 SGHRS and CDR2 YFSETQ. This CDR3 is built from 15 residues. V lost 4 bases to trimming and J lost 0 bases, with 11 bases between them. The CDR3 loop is CASSADIVSGNTIYF. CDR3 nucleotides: TGCGCCAGCAGCGCGGACATCGTCTCTGGAAACACCATATATTTT.

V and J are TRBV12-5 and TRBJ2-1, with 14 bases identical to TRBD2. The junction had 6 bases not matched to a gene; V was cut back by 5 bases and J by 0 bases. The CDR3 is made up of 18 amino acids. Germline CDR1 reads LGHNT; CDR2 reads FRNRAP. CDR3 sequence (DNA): TGTGCTAGTGGTCAAGGGACTAGCGGGAGTCGCTCCTACAATGAGCAGTTCTTC. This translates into CASGQGTSGSRSYNEQFF.

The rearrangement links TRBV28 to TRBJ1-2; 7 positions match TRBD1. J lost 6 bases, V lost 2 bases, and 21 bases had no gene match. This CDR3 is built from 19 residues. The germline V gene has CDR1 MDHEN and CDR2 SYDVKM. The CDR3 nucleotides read TGTGCCAGCAGTTTAGACCCTTCTTACAGGAGAAGGGGGCGGGATGGCTACACCTTC. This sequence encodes CASSLDPSYRRRGRDGYTF.

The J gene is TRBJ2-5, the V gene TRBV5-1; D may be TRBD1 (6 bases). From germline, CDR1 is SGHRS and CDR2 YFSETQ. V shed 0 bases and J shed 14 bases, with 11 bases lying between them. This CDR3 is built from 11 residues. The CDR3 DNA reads TGCGCCAGCAGCTTGGGCCAGGGGACCTACTTC. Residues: CASSLGQGTYF.

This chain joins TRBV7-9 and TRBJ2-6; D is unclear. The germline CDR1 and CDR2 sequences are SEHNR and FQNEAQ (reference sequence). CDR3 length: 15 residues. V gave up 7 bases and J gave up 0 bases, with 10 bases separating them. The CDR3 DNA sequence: TGTGCCAGCACCGACGACTTCTCTGGGGCCAACGTCCTGACTTTC. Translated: CASTDDFSGANVLTF.

CDR3 residues: CASSPERGLQETQYF. Here the CDR3 DNA reads TGTGCCAGCTCACCAGAGCGGGGCCTCCAAGAGACCCAGTACTTC. The chain is built from TRBV18 and TRBJ2-5; 7 positions agree with TRBD2. V lost 2 bases and J lost 1; bases outside the gene matches: 4. The germline V gene encodes CDR1 KGHSH and CDR2 LQKENI. The CDR3 sequence is 15 residues long.

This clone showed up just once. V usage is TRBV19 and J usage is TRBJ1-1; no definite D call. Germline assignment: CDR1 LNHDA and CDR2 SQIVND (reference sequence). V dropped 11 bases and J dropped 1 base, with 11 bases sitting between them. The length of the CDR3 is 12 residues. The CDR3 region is CAVGGRNTEAFF. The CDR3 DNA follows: TGTGCCGTCGGCGGGAGGAACACTGAAGCTTTCTTT.

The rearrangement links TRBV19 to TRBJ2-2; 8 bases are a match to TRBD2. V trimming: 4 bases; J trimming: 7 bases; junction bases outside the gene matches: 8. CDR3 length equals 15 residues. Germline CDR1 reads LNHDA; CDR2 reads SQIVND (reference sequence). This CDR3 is CASSTRGGFNGELFF. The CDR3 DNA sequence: TGTGCCAGTAGTACCCGGGGGGGGTTTAACGGGGAGCTGTTTTTT.

CDR3 sequence: CASSESERKYNEQFF. The CDR3 nucleotides read TGTGCCAGCAGTGAATCGGAGCGGAAGTACAATGAGCAGTTCTTC. The chain carries TRBV2 and TRBJ2-1, with a possible D match to TRBD2 (5 bases). Trimming cost V 2 bases and J 4 bases, with 12 bases left between them. Germline-derived CDR1 and CDR2 are SNHLY and FYNNEI. This CDR3 region has 15 residues.